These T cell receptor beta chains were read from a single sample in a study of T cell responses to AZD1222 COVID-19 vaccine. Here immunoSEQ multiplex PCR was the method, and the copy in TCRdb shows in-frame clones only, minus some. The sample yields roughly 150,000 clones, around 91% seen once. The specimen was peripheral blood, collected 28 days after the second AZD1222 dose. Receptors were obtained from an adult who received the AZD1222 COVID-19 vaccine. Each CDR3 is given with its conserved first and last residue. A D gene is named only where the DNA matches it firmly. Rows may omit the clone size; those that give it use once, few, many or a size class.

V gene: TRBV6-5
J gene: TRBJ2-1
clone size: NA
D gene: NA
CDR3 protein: CASTRGNEQFF
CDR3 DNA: TGTGCCAGCACCAGGGGCAATGAGCAGTTCTTC

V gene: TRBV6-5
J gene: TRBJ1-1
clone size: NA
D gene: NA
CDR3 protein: CASRGLVMNTEAFF
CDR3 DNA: TGTGCCAGCAGGGGACTCGTCATGAACACTGAAGCTTTCTTT

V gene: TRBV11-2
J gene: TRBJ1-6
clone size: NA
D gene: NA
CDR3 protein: CASSLVPQIDYNSPLHF
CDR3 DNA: TGTGCCAGCAGCTTAGTGCCCCAGATTGACTATAATTCACCCCTCCACTTT

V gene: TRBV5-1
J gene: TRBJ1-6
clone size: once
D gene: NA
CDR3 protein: CASSLEIQGNNSPLHF
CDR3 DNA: TGCGCCAGCAGCTTGGAAATACAGGGTAATAATTCACCCCTCCACTTT

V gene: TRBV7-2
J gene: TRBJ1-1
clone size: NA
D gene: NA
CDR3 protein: CASSLVGGATEAFF
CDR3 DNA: TGTGCCAGCAGCTTAGTAGGAGGGGCCACTGAAGCTTTCTTT

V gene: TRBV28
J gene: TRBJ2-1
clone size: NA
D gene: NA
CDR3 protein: CASSNTPDNEQFF
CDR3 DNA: TGTGCCAGCAGCAATACACCAGACAATGAGCAGTTCTTC

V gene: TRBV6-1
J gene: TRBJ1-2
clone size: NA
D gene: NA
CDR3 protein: CASSEDSYYGYTF
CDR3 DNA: TGTGCCAGCAGTGAGGACAGCTACTATGGCTACACCTTC

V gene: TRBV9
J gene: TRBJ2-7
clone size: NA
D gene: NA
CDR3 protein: CASSVVGGDEQYF
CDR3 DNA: TGTGCCAGCAGCGTAGTTGGAGGGGACGAGCAGTACTTC

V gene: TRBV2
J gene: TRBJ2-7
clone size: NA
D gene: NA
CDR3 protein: CASSETPPSYQYF
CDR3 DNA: TGTGCCAGCAGTGAAACCCCACCGAGCTACCAGTACTTC

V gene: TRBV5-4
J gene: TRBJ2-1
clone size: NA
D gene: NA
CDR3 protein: CASSFDWFTTYNEQFF
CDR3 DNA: TGTGCCAGCAGCTTTGACTGGTTCACTACCTACAATGAGCAGTTCTTC

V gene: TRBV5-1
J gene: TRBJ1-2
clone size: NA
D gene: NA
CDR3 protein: CASSLARGGAGNGYTF
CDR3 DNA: TGCGCCAGCAGCTTGGCCCGCGGGGGCGCAGGGAATGGCTACACCTTC

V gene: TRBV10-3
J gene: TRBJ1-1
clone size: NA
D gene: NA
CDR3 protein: CAISGADEASGTEAFF
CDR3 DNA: TGTGCCATCAGTGGGGCGGATGAGGCGAGCGGCACTGAAGCTTTCTTT

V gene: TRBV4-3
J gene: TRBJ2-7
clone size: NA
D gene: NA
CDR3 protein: CASSQDGGVRPYEQYF
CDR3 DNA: TGCGCCAGCAGCCAAGATGGGGGAGTACGTCCCTACGAGCAGTACTTC

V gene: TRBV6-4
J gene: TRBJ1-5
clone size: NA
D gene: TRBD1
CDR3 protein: CASDSSRGQGNQPQHF
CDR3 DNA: TGTGCCAGCGATAGTAGTCGGGGACAGGGTAATCAGCCCCAGCATTTT

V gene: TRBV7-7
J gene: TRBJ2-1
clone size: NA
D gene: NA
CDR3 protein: CASSLALDSYNEQFF
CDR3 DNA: TGTGCTAGCAGCTTAGCGCTTGACAGCTACAATGAGCAGTTCTTC

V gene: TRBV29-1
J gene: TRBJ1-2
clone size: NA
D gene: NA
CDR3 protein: CSVGSGPEGYTF
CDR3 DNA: TGCAGCGTTGGATCGGGACCGGAAGGCTACACCTTC

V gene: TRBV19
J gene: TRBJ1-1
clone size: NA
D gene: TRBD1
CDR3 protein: CASSIPGQGNTEAFF
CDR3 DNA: TGTGCCAGTAGTATTCCCGGACAGGGGAACACTGAAGCTTTCTTT

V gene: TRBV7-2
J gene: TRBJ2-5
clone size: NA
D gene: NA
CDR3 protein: CASSSLGGTFSSQETQYF
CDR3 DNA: TGTGCCAGCAGCTCCTTAGGGGGGACGTTCTCCTCCCAAGAGACCCAGTACTTC

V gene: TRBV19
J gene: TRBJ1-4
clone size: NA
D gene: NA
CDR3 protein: CASREVGNEKLFF
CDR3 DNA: TGTGCCAGCCGGGAGGTTGGTAATGAAAAACTGTTTTTT

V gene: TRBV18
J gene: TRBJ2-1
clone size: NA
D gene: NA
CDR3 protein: CASSPYGTSPEKNEQFF
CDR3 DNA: TGTGCCAGCTCACCATATGGGACCAGCCCAGAGAAGAATGAGCAGTTCTTC

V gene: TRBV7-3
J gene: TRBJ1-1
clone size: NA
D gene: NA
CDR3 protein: CASSLTVSVEAFF
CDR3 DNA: TGTGCCAGCAGCTTAACGGTGTCAGTAGAAGCTTTCTTT

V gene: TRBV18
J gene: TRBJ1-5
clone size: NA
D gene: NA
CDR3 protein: CASSPQGWGEPQHF
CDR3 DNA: TGTGCCAGCTCACCCCAGGGATGGGGTGAGCCCCAGCATTTT

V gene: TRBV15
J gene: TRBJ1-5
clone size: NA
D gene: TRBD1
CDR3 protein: CATSRAGQNNQPQHF
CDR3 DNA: TGTGCCACCAGCAGGGCGGGACAGAACAATCAGCCCCAGCATTTT

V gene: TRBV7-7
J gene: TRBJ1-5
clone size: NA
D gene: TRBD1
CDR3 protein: CASSLDPGQGSILGNQPQHF
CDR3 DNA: TGTGCTAGCAGCTTAGATCCGGGACAGGGGTCTATTTTAGGCAATCAGCCCCAGCATTTT

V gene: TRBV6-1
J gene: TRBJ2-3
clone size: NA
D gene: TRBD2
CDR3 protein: CASSDGREWDTQYF
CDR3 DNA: TGTGCCAGCAGTGATGGGCGGGAGTGGGATACGCAGTATTTT

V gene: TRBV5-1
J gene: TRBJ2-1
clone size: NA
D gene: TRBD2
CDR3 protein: CASTTSFSSSSYNEQFF
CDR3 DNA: TGCGCCAGCACGACTAGCTTTAGTTCAAGCTCCTACAATGAGCAGTTCTTC

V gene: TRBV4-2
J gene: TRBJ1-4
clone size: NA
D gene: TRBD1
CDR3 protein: CASLDRGTNEKLFF
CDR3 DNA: TGTGCCAGCCTCGACAGGGGCACTAATGAAAAACTGTTTTTT

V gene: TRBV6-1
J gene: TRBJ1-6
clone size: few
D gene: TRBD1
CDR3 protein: CASSVVAGGYNSPLHF
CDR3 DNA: TGTGCCAGCAGTGTCGTCGCAGGGGGTTATAATTCACCCCTCCACTTT

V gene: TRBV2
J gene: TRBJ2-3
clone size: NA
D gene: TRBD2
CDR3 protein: CASSESGRGTDTQYF
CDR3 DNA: TGTGCCAGCAGTGAAAGCGGGAGAGGCACAGATACGCAGTATTTT

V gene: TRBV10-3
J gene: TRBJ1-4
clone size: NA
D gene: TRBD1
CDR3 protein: CAISGEDRLGEKLFF
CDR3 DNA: TGTGCCATCAGTGGAGAGGACAGGTTAGGCGAAAAACTGTTTTTT

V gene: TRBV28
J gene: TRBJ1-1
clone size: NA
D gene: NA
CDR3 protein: CASSLGQYNTEAFF
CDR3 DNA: TGTGCCAGCAGCCTAGGGCAGTATAACACTGAAGCTTTCTTT

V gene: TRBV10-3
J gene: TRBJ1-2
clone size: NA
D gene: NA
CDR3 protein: CAISDNQGSYGYTF
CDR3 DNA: TGTGCCATCAGTGACAATCAGGGATCCTATGGCTACACCTTC

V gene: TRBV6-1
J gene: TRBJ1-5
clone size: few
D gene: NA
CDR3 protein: CASSEEGFEDDQPQHF
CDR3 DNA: TGTGCCAGCAGTGAAGAAGGTTTCGAGGATGATCAGCCCCAGCATTTT

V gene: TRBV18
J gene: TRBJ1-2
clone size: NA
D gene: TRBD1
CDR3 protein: CASSPALGQGYGYTF
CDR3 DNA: TGTGCCAGCTCACCAGCATTGGGACAGGGTTATGGCTACACCTTC

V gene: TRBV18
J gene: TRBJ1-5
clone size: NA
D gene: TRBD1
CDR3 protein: CASSPGQGENQPQHF
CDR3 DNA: TGTGCCAGCTCACCGGGACAGGGGGAAAATCAGCCCCAGCATTTT

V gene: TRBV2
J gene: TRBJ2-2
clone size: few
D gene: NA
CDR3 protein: CASKRQVNTGELFF
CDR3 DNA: TGTGCCAGCAAAAGACAGGTCAACACCGGGGAGCTGTTTTTT

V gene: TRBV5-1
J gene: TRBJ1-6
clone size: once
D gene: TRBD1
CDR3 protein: CASSWTGTDSPLHF
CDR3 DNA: TGCGCCAGCAGCTGGACAGGGACGGATTCACCCCTCCACTTT

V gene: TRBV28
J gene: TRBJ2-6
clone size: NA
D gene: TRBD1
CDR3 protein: CASSPSWDRGLSGANVLTF
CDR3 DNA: TGTGCCAGCAGTCCCAGTTGGGACAGGGGGCTTTCTGGGGCCAACGTCCTGACTTTC